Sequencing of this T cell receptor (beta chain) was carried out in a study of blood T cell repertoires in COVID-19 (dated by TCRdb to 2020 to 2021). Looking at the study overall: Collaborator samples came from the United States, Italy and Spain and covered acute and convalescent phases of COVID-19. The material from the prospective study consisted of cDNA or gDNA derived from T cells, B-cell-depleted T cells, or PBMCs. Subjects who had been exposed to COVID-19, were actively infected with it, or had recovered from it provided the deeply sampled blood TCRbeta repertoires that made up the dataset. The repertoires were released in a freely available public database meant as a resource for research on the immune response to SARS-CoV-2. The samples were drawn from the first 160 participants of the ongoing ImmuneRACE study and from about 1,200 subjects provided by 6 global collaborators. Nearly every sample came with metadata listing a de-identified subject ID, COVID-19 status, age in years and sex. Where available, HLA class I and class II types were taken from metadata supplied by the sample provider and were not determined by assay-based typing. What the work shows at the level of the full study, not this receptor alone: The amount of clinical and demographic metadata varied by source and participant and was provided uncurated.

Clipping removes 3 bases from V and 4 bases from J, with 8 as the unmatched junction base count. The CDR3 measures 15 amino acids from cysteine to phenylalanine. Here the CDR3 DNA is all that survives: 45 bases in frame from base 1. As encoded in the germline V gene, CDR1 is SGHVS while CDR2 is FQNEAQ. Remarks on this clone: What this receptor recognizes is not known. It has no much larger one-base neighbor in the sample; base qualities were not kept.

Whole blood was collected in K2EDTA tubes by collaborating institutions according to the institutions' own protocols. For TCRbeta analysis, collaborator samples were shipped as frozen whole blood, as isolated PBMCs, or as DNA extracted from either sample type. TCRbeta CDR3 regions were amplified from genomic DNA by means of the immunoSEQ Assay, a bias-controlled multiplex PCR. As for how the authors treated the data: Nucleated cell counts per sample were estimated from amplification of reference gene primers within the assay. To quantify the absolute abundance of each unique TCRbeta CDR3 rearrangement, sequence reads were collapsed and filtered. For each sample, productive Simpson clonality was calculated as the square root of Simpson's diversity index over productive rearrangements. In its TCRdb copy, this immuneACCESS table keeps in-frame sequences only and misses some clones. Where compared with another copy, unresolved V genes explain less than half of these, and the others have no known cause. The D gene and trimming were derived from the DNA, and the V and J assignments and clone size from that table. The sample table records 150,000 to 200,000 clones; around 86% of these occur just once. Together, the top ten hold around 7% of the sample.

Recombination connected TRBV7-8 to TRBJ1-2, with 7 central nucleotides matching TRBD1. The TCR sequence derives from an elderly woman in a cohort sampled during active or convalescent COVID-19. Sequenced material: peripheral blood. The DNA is TGTGCCAGCAGCTTCTATGAGACAGGGCGCTATGGCTACACCTTC. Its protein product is CASSFYETGRYGYTF.